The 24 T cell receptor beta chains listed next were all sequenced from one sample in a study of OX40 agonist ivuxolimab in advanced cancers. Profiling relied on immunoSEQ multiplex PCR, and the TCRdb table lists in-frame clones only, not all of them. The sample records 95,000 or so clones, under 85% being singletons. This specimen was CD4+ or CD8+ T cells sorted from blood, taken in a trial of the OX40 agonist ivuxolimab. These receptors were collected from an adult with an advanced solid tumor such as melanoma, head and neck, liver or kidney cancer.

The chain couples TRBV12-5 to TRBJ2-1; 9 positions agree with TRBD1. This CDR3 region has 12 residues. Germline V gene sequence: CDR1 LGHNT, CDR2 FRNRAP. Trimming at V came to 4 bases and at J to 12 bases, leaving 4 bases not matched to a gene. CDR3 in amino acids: CASGSYRGLQFF. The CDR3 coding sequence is TGTGCTAGTGGTTCCTACAGGGGGCTGCAGTTCTTC.

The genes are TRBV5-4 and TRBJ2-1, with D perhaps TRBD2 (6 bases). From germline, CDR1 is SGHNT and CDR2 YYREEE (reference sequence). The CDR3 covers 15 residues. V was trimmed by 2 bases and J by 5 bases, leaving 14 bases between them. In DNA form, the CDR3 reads TGTGCCAGCAGCTTTATAGCGTGGGAGGACAATGAGCAGTTCTTC. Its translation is CASSFIAWEDNEQFF.

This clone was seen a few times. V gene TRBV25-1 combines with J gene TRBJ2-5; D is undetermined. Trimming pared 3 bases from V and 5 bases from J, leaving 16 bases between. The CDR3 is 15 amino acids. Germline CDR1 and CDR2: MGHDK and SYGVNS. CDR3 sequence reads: CASSDPLSSEETQYF. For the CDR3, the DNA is TGTGCCAGCAGTGACCCCCTAAGCAGCGAGGAGACCCAGTACTTC. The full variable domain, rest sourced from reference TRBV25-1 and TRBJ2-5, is EADIYQTPRYLVIGTGKKITLECSQTMGHDKMYWYQQDPGMELHLIHYSYGVNSTEKGDLSSESTVSRIRTEHFPLTLESARPSHTSQYLCASSDPLSSEETQYFGPGTRLLVL.

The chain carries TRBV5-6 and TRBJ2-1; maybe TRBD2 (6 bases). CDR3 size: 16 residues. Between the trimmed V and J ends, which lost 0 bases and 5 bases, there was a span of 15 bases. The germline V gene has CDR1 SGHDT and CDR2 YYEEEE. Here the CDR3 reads CASSLDPGLGDNEQFF. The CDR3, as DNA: TGTGCCAGCAGCTTGGATCCGGGACTGGGTGACAATGAGCAGTTCTTC.

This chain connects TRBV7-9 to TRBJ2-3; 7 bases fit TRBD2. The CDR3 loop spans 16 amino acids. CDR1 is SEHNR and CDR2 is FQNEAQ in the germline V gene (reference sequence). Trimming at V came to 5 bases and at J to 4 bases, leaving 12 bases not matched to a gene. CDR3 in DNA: TGTGCCAGCAGCGATGTCAGGCGGGAGATTGCAGATACGCAGTATTTT. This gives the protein CASSDVRREIADTQYF.

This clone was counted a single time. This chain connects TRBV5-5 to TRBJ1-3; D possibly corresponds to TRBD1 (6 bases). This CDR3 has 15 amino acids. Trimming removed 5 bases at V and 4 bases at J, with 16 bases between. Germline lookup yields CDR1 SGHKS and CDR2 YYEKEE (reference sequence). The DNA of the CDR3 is TGTGCCAGCAGGCCCGCCGGGGGGCGAGGAAACACCATATATTTT. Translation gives CASRPAGGRGNTIYF.

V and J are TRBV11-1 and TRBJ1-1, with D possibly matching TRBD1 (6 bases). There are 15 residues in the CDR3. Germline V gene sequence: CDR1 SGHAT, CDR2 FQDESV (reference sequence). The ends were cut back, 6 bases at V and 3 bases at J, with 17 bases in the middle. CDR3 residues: CASSSRDILDTEAFF. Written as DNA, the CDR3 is TGTGCCAGCAGTTCTCGGGACATTTTAGACACTGAAGCTTTCTTT.

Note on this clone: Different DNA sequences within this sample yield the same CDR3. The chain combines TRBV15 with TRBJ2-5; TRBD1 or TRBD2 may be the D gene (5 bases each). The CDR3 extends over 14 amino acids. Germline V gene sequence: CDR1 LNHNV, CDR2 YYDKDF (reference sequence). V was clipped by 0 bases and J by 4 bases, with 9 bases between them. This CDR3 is CATSRDRGGETQYF. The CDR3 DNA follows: TGTGCCACCAGCAGAGATCGGGGCGGAGAGACCCAGTACTTC. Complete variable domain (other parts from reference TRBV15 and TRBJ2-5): DAMVIQNPRYQVTQFGKPVTLSCSQTLNHNVMYWYQQKSSQAPKLLFHYYDKDFNNEADTPDNFQSRRPNTSFCFLDIRSPGLGDTAMYLCATSRDRGGETQYFGPGTRLLVL.

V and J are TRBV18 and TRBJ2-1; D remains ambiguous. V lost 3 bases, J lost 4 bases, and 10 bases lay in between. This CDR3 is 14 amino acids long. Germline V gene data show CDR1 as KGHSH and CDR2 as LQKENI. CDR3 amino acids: CASSPGNSYNEQFF. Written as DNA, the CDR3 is TGTGCCAGCTCACCGGGGAACAGTTACAATGAGCAGTTCTTC. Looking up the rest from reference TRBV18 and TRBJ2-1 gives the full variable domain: NAGVMQNPRHLVRRRGQEARLRCSPMKGHSHVYWYRQLPEEGLKFMVYLQKENIIDESGMPKERFSAEFPKEGPSILRIQQVVRGDSAAYFCASSPGNSYNEQFFGPGTRLTVL.

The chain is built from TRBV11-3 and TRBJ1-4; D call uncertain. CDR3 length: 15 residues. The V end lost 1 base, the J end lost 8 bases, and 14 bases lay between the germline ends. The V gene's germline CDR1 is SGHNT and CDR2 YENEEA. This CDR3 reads CASSLGSGLEEKLFF. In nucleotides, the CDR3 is TGTGCCAGCAGCTTAGGATCCGGGCTCGAAGAAAAACTGTTTTTT.

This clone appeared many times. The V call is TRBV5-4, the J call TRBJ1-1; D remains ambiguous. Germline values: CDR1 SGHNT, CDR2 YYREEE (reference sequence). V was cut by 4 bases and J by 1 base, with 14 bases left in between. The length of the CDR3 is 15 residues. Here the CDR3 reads CASSPRAGTNTEAFF. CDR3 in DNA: TGTGCCAGCAGCCCTCGGGCGGGTACGAACACTGAAGCTTTCTTT.

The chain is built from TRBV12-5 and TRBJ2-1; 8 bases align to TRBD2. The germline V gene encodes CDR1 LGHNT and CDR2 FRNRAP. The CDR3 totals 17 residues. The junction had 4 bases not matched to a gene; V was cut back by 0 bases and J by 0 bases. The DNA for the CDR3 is TGTGCTAGTGGTTTGGTTTTAGCGGGAAACTCCTACAATGAGCAGTTCTTC. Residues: CASGLVLAGNSYNEQFF.

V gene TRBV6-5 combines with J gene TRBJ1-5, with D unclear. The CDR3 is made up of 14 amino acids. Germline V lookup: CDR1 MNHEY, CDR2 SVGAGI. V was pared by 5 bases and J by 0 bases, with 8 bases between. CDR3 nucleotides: TGTGCCAGCAGTATACGGGATAGCAATCAGCCCCAGCATTTT. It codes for CASSIRDSNQPQHF.

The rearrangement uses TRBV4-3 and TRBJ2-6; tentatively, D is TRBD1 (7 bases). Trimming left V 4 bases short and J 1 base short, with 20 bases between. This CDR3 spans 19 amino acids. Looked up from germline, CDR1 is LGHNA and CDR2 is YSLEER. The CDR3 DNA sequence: TGCGCCAGCAGCCCTGAAGTGACAGGGAGGTCTTCTGGGGCCAACGTCCTGACTTTC. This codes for CASSPEVTGRSSGANVLTF.

The CDR3 DNA follows: TGTGCCAGCAGCGTAGACCAGCGGGACCTTGAGCAGTTCTTC. As protein: CASSVDQRDLEQFF. The V gene is TRBV9, the J gene TRBJ2-1; TRBD2 matches at 7 bases. Germline V gene lookup returns CDR1 SGDLS and CDR2 YYNGEE. The CDR3 runs 14 residues. V was clipped by 0 bases and J by 9 bases; unmatched bases: 6.

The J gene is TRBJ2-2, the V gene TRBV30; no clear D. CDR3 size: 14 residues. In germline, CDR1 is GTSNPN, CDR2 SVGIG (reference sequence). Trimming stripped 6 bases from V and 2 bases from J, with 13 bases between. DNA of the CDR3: TGTGCCTGCGTCTTTAACGTCAACACCGGGGAGCTGTTTTTT. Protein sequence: CACVFNVNTGELFF.

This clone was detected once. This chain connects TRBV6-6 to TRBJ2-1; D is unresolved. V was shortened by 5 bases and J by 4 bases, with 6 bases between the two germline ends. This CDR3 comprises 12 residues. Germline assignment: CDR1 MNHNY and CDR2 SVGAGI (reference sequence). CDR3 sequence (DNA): TGTGCCAGCAGTACCCTGTACAATGAGCAGTTCTTC. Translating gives CASSTLYNEQFF.

Written as DNA, the CDR3 is TGCGCCAGCAGCCATTCTAGGGACAGTACCCGCTATGGCTACACCTTC. Its protein product is CASSHSRDSTRYGYTF. V and J are TRBV4-1 and TRBJ1-2, with TRBD1 matching over 7 bases. J lost 4 bases, V lost 3 bases, and 11 bases had no gene match. The germline gives CDR1 MGHRA, CDR2 YSYEKL. The CDR3 covers 16 residues.

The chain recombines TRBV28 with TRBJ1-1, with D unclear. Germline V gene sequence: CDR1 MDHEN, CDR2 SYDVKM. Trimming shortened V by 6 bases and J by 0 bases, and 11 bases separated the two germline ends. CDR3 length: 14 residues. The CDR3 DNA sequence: TGTGCCAGCAGAGAAGGAGGCCTGAACACTGAAGCTTTCTTT. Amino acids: CASREGGLNTEAFF.

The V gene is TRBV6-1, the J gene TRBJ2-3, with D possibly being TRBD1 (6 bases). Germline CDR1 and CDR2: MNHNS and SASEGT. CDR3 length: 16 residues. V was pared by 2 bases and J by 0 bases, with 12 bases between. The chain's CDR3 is CASSELTGTSTDTQYF. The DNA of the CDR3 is TGTGCCAGCAGTGAATTGACAGGCACTAGCACAGATACGCAGTATTTT.

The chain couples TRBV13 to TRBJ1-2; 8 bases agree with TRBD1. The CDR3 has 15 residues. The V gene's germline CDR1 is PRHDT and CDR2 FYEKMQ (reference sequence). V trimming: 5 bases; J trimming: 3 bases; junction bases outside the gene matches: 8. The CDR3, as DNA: TGTGCCAGCAGCCCGCCTGCAGGGGGCTACTATGGCTACACCTTC. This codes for CASSPPAGGYYGYTF.

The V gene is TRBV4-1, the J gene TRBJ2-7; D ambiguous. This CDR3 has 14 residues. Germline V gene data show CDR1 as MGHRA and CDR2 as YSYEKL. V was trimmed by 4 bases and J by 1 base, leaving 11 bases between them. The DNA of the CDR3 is TGCGCCAGCAGCCTGAATCCCCGTTCCTACGAGCAGTACTTC. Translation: CASSLNPRSYEQYF.

CDR3 DNA: TGTGCCACCAGCAGAGATCAGGGGTCCTACGAGCAGTACTTC. The encoded protein is CATSRDQGSYEQYF. V usage is TRBV15 and J usage is TRBJ2-7, with D possibly TRBD1 on 6 matching bases. V was pared by 0 bases and J by 1 base, with 7 bases between. CDR3 size: 14 residues. The V gene's germline CDR1 is LNHNV and CDR2 YYDKDF (reference sequence).

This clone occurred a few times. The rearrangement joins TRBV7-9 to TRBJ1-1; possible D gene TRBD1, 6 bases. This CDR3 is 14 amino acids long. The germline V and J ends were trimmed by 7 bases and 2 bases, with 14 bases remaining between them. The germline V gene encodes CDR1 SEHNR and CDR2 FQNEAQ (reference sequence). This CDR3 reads CASTPGVTNTEAFF. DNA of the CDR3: TGTGCCAGCACCCCAGGGGTCACTAACACTGAAGCTTTCTTT.